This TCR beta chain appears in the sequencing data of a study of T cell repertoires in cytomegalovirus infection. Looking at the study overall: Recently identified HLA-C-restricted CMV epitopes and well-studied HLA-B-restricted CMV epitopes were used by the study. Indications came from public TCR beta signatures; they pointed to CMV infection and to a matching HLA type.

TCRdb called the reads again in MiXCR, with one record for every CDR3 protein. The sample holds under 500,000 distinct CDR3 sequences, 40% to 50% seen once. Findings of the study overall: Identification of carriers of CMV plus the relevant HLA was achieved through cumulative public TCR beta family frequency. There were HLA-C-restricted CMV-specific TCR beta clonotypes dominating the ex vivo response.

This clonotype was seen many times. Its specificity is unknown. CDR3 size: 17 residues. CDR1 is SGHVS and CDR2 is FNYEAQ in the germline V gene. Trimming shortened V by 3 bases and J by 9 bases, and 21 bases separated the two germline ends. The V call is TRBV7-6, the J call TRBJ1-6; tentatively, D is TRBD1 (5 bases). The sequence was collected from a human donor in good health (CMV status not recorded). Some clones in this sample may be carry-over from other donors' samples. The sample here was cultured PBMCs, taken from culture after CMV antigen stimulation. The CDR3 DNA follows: TGTGCCAGCAGCTTCCTACCCAGGGTAGGAATGCGTTCACCCCTCCACTTT. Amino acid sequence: CASSFLPRVGMRSPLHF.